These T cell receptor beta chains were read from a single sample in a study of CD4 T cells in relation to SARS-CoV-2 and coronaviruses. Only in-frame clones appear in the TCRdb table, and some are missing; sequencing was by immunoSEQ multiplex PCR. The table lists over 20,000 clones, 75% of them singletons. The antigens of these receptors remain unknown. The sample was CD4+ T cells from PBMCs, cultured in vitro. These TCRs come from a human donor in good health. Each CDR3 is given with its conserved first and last residue. A D gene is named only where the DNA matches it firmly.

cdr3_nt: TGTGCCATCATGGGGACCCCCCTCCCCGGGGAGCTGTTTTTT
cdr3_aa: CAIMGTPLPGELFF
v_call: TRBV10-3
d_call: NA
j_call: TRBJ2-2

cdr3_nt: TGCGCCAGCAGTGAGTTTGAATGGATGAACACTGAAGCTTTCTTT
cdr3_aa: CASSEFEWMNTEAFF
v_call: TRBV10-2
d_call: NA
j_call: TRBJ1-1

cdr3_nt: TGTGCCAGCAGTTTCCAGGGCGGGGGTGAAAAACTGTTTTTT
cdr3_aa: CASSFQGGGEKLFF
v_call: TRBV6-5
d_call: NA
j_call: TRBJ1-4

cdr3_nt: TGTGCCAGCAGCGTAGCTACCGGGACAGGGCGATCTGGAAACACCATATATTTT
cdr3_aa: CASSVATGTGRSGNTIYF
v_call: TRBV9
d_call: TRBD1
j_call: TRBJ1-3

cdr3_nt: TGTGCCAGCAGCTTGTTAGCGGGGGGCCATCTTGGAGAGCAGTACTTC
cdr3_aa: CASSLLAGGHLGEQYF
v_call: TRBV7-2
d_call: TRBD2
j_call: TRBJ2-7

cdr3_nt: TGCGCCAGCAGCCCGGAAGGAAACACCATATATTTT
cdr3_aa: CASSPEGNTIYF
v_call: TRBV4-3
d_call: NA
j_call: TRBJ1-3

cdr3_nt: TGTGCCAGCAACCACGGGAGGGCAGATACGCAGTATTTT
cdr3_aa: CASNHGRADTQYF
v_call: TRBV6-5
d_call: TRBD2
j_call: TRBJ2-3

cdr3_nt: TGTGCCAGCAGCCCGACTAGCGGGAAGAGCTCCTACAATGAGCAGTTCTTC
cdr3_aa: CASSPTSGKSSYNEQFF
v_call: TRBV5-4
d_call: TRBD2
j_call: TRBJ2-1

cdr3_nt: TGTGCCAGCAGCTCCTTACGTCATAGCGGGGGGGAGGCAGATACGCAGTATTTT
cdr3_aa: CASSSLRHSGGEADTQYF
v_call: TRBV7-2
d_call: TRBD2
j_call: TRBJ2-3

cdr3_nt: TGTGCCAGCAGTTACTCTCAGGTCTCTGGAAACACCATATATTTT
cdr3_aa: CASSYSQVSGNTIYF
v_call: TRBV6-5
d_call: NA
j_call: TRBJ1-3